This entry describes one T cell receptor (beta chain). Participants were aged roughly 18 to 100 years from 20 to 30 US areas. Cohorts were assigned according to the clinical history that participants reported. Donors of Cohort 3 who recovered were those that had two negative PCRs, clearance, or symptom resolution. Method: immunoSEQ multiplex PCR; TCRdb's copy keeps in-frame clones and lacks some. The sample yields approximately 240,000 clones, 85% to 95% seen once. The sample comes from a study of blood T cell repertoires in COVID-19. On the study more broadly: Sites in the United States, Italy and Spain provided acute and convalescent COVID-19 samples.

CDR1 and CDR2 from the germline V gene are ENHRY and SYGVKD. This CDR3 contains 15 residues. Trimming at V came to 4 bases and at J to 6 bases, leaving 6 bases not matched to a gene. The clonotype was recovered from a woman aged 18-30 years who had recovered from COVID-19. The rearrangement joins TRBV10-3 to TRBJ1-4; 9 bases agree with TRBD1. The sample comprised PBMCs or T cells enriched from blood (not recorded which). The CDR3 nucleotides are TGTGCCATCAGTGCCCCGGGACAGGGAGATGAAAAACTGTTTTTT. It encodes CAISAPGQGDEKLFF.